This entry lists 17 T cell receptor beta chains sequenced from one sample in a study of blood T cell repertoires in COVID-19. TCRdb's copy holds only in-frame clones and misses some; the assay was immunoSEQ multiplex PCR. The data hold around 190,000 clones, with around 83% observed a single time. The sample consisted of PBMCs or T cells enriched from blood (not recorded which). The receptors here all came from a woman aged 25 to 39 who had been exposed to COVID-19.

The CDR3, as DNA: TGCAGCGTTGTTGTTTCCTCCTATGGCTACACCTTC. Translated: CSVVVSSYGYTF. This chain connects TRBV29-1 to TRBJ1-2; D is ambiguous. With 4 bases removed from V and 4 bases from J, the gap between germline ends came to 10 bases. CDR3 length: 12 amino acids. Germline-derived CDR1 and CDR2 are SQVTM and ANQGSEA.

The CDR3 protein is CASSQDWLAGGQETQYF. CDR3 DNA: TGTGCCAGCAGCCAAGATTGGCTAGCGGGGGGTCAAGAGACCCAGTACTTC. The V call is TRBV3-1 (or the pseudogene TRBV3-2), the J call TRBJ2-5; 11 nucleotides match TRBD2. CDR3 size: 17 residues. With 0 bases clipped from V and 2 bases from J, the junction kept 5 bases outside the gene matches. From germline, CDR1 is LGHDT and CDR2 YNNKEL (reference sequence).

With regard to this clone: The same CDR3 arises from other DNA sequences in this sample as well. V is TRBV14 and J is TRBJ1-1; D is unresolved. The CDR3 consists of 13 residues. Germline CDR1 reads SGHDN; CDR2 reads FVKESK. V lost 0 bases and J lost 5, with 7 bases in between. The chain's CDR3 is CASSQDLRTEAFF. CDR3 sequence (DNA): TGTGCCAGCAGCCAAGACCTCAGGACTGAAGCTTTCTTT.

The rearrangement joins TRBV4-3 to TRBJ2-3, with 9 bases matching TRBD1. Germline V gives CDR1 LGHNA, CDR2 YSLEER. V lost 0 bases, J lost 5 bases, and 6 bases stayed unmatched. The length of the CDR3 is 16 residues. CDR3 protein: CASSQEDRGGEDTQYF. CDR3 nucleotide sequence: TGCGCCAGCAGCCAAGAGGACAGGGGAGGAGAAGATACGCAGTATTTT.

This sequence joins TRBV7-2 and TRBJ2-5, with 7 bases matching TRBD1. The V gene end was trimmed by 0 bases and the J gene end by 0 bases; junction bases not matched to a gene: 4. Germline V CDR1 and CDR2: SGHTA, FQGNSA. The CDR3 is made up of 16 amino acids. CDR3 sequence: CASSLAPTGYQETQYF. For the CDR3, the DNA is TGTGCCAGCAGCTTAGCCCCGACAGGGTACCAAGAGACCCAGTACTTC.

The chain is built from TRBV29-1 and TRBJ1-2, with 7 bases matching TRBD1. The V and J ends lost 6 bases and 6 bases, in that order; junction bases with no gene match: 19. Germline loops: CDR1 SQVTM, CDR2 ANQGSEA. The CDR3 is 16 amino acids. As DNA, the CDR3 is TGCAGCGTGAACCTCCCAGGGGGAAGGGATCGTCATGGCTACACCTTC. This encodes CSVNLPGGRDRHGYTF.

The CDR3 is CSVGQLYGYTF. DNA of the CDR3: TGCAGCGTTGGACAGCTCTATGGCTACACCTTC. V and J are TRBV29-1 and TRBJ1-2; tentative D call: TRBD1 (5 bases). CDR1 is SQVTM, CDR2 ANQGSEA, per germline. Trimming shortened V by 4 bases and J by 4 bases, and 7 bases separated the two germline ends. The CDR3 covers 11 residues. Supplemented by reference TRBV29-1 and TRBJ1-2, the full variable domain reads SAVISQKPSRDICQRGTSLTIQCQVDSQVTMMFWYRQQPGQSLTLIATANQGSEATYESGFVIDKFPISRPNLTFSTLTVSNMSPEDSSIYLCSVGQLYGYTFGSGTRLTVV.

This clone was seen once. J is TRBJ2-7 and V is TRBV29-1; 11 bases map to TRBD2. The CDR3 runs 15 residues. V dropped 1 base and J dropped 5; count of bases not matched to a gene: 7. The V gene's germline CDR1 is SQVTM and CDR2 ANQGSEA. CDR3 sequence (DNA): TGCAGCGTTGAAGCCTACGGACTAGCGGGCCACGAGCAGTACTTC. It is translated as CSVEAYGLAGHEQYF.

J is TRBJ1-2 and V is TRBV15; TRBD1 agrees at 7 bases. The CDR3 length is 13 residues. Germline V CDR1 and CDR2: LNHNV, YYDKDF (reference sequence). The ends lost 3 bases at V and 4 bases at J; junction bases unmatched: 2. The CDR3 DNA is TGTGCCACCAGCAGTAGGGACAGCTATGGCTACACCTTC. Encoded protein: CATSSRDSYGYTF.

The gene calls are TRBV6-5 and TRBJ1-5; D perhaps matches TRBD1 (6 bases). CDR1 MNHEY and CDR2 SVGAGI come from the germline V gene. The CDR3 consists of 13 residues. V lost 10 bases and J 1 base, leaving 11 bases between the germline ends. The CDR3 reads CATTDSSNQPQHF. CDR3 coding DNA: TGTGCCACCACGGACAGCAGCAATCAGCCCCAGCATTTT.

CDR3 residues: CASSLGTVTTYEQYF. The CDR3 DNA follows: TGCGCCAGCAGCTTGGGGACAGTCACTACCTACGAGCAGTACTTC. The chain has TRBV5-1 and TRBJ2-7, with D perhaps matching TRBD1 (6 bases). The CDR3 is made up of 15 amino acids. Trimming left V 0 bases short and J 2 bases short, with 12 bases between. The germline gives CDR1 SGHRS, CDR2 YFSETQ.

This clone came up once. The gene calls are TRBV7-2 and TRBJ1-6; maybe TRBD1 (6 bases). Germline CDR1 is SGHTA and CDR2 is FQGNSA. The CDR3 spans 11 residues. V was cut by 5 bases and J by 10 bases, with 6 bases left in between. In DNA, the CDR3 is TGTGCCAGCAGCCAGGGGTCACCCCTCCACTTT. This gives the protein CASSQGSPLHF.

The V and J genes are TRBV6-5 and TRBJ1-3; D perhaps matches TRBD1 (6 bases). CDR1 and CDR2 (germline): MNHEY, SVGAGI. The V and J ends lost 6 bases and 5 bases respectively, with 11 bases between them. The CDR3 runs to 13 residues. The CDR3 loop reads CASRDGTRNTIYF. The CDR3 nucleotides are TGTGCCAGCAGGGACGGGACAAGAAACACCATATATTTT.

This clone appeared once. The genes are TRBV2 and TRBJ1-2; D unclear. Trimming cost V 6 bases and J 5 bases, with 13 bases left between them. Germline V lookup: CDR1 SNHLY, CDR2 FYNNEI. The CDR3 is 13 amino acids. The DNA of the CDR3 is TGTGCCAGCAGAAGGTCCAGGCCATATGGCTACACCTTC. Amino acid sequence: CASRRSRPYGYTF.

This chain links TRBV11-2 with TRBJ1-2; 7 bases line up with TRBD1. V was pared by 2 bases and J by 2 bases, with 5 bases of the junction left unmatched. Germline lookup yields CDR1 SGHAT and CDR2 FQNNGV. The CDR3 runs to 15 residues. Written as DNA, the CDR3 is TGTGCCAGCAGCTTATTACCGGGACAGAACTATGGCTACACCTTC. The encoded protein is CASSLLPGQNYGYTF.

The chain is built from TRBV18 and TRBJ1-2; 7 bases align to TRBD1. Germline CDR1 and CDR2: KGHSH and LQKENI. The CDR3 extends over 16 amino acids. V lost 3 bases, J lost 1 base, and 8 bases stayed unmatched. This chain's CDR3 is CASSPGQIRDNYGYTF. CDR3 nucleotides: TGTGCCAGCTCACCGGGACAGATAAGAGATAACTATGGCTACACCTTC.

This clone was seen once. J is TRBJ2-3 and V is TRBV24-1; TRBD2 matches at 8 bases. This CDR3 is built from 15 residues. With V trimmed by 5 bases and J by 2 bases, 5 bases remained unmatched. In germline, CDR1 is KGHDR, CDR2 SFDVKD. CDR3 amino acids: CATSVRGGLTDTQYF. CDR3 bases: TGTGCCACCAGTGTCCGGGGGGGCCTCACAGATACGCAGTATTTT.